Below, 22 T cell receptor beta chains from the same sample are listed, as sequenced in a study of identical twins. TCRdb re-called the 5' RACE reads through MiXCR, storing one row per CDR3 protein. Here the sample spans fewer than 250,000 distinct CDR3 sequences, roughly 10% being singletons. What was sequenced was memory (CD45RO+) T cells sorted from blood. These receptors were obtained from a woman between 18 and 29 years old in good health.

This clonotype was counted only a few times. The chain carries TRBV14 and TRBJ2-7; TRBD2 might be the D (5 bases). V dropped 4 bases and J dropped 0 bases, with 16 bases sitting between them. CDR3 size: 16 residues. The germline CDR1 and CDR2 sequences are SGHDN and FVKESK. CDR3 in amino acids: CASSPLGEGRSYEQYF. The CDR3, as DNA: TGTGCCAGCAGCCCACTAGGCGAGGGCCGCTCCTACGAGCAGTACTTC.

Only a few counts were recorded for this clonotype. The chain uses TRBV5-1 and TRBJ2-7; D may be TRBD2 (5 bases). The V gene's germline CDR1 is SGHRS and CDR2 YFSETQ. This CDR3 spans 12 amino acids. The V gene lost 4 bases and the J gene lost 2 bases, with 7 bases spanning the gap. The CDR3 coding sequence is TGCGCCAGCAGCGGGAGTACCTACGAGCAGTACTTC. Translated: CASSGSTYEQYF.

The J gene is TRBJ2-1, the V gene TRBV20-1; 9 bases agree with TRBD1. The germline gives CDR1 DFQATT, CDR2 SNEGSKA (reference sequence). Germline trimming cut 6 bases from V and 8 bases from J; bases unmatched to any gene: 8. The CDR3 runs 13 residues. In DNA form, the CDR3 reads TGCAGTGCGAGACAGGGGGGGTACGATGAGCAGTTCTTC. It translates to CSARQGGYDEQFF.

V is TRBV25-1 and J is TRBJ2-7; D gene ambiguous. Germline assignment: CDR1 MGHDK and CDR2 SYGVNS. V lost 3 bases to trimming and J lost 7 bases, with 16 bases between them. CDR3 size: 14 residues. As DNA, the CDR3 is TGTGCCAGCAGTGACGGTTGGCCGGCGTGGGAGCAGTACTTC. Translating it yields CASSDGWPAWEQYF.

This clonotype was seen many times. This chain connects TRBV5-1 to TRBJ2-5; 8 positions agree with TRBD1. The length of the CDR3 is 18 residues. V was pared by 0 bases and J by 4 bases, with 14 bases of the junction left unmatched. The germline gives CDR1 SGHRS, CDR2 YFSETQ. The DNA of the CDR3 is TGCGCCAGCAGCTTGGGCTCTCTCCTCAGGGGGCCACGAGAGACCCAGTACTTC. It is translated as CASSLGSLLRGPRETQYF.

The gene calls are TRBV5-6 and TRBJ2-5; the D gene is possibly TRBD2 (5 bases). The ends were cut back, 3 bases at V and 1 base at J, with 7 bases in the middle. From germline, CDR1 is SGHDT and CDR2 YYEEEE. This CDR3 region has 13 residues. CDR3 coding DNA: TGTGCCAGCAGCTCGGACTTCCAAGAGACCCAGTACTTC. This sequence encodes CASSSDFQETQYF.

The CDR3 nucleotides are TGTGCCAGCTCCTTCGGAGCTTCCAACTACGAGCAGTACTTC. Encoded protein: CASSFGASNYEQYF. The rearrangement links TRBV5-4 to TRBJ2-7, with D hard to call. Germline assignment: CDR1 SGHNT and CDR2 YYREEE (reference sequence). The CDR3 runs 14 residues. Trimming removed 7 bases at V and 3 bases at J, with 17 bases between.

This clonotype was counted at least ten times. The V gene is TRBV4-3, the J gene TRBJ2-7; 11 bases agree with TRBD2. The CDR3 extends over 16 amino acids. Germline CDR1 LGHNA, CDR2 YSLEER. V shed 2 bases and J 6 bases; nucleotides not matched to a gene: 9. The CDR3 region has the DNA TGCGCCAGCAGCCAAAACTCCGCTAGCGGGAGGTCCGAGCAGTACTTC. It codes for CASSQNSASGRSEQYF.

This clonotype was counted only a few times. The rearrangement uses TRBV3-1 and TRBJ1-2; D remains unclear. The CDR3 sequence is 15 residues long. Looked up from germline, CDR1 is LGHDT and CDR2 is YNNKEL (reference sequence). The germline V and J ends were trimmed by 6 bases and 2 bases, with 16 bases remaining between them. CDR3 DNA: TGTGCCAGCAGTTTGATGGGTGCCCCCAACTATGGCTACACCTTC. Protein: CASSLMGAPNYGYTF.

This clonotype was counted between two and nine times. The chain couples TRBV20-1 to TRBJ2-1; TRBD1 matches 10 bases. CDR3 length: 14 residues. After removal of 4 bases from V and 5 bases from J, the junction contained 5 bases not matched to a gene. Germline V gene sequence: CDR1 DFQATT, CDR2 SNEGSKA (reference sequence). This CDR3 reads CSATGTGVHNEQFF. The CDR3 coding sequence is TGCAGTGCTACCGGGACAGGGGTACACAATGAGCAGTTCTTC.

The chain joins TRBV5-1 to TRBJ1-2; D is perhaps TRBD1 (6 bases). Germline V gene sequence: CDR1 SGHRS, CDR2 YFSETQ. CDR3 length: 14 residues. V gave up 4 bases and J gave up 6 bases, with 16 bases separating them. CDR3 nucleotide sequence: TGCGCCAGCAGCCGTTCGGGGGGCGAGAATGGCTACACCTTC. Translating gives CASSRSGGENGYTF.

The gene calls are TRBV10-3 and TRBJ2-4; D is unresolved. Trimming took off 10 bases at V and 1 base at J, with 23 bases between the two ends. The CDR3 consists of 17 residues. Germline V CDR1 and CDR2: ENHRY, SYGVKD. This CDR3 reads CATLLSRQNRAKNIQYF. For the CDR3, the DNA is TGTGCCACCTTGCTTAGTAGGCAGAATCGTGCCAAAAACATTCAGTACTTC.

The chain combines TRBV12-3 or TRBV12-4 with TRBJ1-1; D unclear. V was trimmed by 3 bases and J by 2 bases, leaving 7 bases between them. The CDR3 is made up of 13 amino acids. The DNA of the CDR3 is TGTGCCAGCAGTTTCGACATAAACACTGAAGCTTTCTTT. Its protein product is CASSFDINTEAFF.

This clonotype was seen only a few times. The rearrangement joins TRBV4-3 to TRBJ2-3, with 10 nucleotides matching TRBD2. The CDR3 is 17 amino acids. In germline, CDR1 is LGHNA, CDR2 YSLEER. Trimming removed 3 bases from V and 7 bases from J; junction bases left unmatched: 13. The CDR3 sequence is CASSQEVASGSVYTQYF. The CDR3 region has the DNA TGCGCCAGCAGCCAGGAGGTCGCTAGCGGGAGTGTATATACGCAGTATTTT.

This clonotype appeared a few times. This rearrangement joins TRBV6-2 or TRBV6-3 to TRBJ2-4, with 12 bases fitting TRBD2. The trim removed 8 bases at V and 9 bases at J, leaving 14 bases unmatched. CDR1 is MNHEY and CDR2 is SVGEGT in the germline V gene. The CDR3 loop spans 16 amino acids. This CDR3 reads CASLGLAGRFEAIQYF. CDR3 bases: TGTGCCAGCCTGGGACTAGCGGGTCGGTTTGAGGCCATTCAGTACTTC.

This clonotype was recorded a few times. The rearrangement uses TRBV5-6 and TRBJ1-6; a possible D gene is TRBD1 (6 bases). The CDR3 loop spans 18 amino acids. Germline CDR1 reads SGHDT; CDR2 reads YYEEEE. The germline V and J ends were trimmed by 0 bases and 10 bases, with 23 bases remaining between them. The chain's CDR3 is CASSLVRNTGQFGSPLHF. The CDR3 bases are TGTGCCAGCAGCTTGGTAAGGAACACGGGACAATTTGGATCACCCCTCCACTTT.

The CDR3 region is CASSYGQGARADTQYF. CDR3 sequence (DNA): TGTGCCAGCAGTTACGGACAGGGGGCGAGGGCAGATACGCAGTATTTT. V is TRBV11-2 and J is TRBJ2-3, with 11 bases lining up with TRBD1. From germline, CDR1 is SGHAT and CDR2 FQNNGV. The CDR3 spans 16 residues. V lost 6 bases to trimming and J lost 4 bases; unmatched junction nucleotides: 9.

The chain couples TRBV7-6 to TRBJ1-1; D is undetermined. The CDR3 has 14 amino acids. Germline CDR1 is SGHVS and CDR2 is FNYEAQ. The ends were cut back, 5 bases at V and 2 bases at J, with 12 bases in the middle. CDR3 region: CASSPMGRNTEAFF. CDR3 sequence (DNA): TGTGCCAGCAGCCCTATGGGCAGAAACACTGAAGCTTTCTTT.

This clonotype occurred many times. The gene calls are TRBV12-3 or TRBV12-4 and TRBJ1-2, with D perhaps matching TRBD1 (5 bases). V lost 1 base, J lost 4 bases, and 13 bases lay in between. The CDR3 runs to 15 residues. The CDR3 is CASSLGAGNSYGYTF. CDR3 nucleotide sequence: TGTGCCAGCAGTTTAGGGGCAGGGAATTCCTATGGCTACACCTTC.

This CDR3 reads CASSSDRGVAGELFF. For the CDR3, the DNA is TGCGCCAGCAGCTCGGACAGGGGAGTGGCCGGGGAGCTGTTTTTT. The chain recombines TRBV5-1 with TRBJ2-2, with TRBD1 matching over 9 bases. There are 15 residues in the CDR3. The trim removed 3 bases at V and 6 bases at J, leaving 6 bases unmatched. CDR1 and CDR2 from the germline V gene are SGHRS and YFSETQ. The full variable domain, completed using reference TRBV5-1 and TRBJ2-2, is KAGVTQTPRYLIKTRGQQVTLSCSPISGHRSVSWYQQTPGQGLQFLFEYFSETQRNKGNFPGRFSGRQFSNSRSEMNVSTLELGDSALYLCASSSDRGVAGELFFGEGSRLTVL.

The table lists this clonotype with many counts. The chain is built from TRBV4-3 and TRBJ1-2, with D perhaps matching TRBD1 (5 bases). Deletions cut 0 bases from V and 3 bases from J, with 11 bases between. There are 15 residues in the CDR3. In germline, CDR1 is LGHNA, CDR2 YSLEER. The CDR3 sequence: CASSQDLLGDYGYTF. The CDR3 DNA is TGCGCCAGCAGCCAAGACTTACTAGGGGACTATGGCTACACCTTC.

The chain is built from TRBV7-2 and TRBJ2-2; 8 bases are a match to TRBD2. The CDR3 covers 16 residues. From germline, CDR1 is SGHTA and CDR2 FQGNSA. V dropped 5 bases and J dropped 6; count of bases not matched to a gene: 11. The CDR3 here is CASSPRGLGLAGELFF. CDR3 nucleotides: TGTGCCAGCAGCCCCCGGGGACTAGGACTTGCCGGGGAGCTGTTTTTT.